This T cell receptor (beta chain) is drawn from a study of tumor-infiltrating lymphocytes in primary liver carcinoma. About the research overall: The study included patients who were men and women aged 30 to 69 years.

Unsorted bulk tissue (about 18-32 mg) underwent RNA and DNA co-extraction. In regard to this clonotype: No antigen is known for it. One junction end disagrees with the germline gene, perhaps due to a read error.

Study results and caveats: All five tumor regions shared only about 7.5-25% of top clones.

TCR beta cDNA was prepared out of about 530 ng total RNA by means of a constant-region primer. Investigators got TCR beta libraries out of three nested multiplex PCR rounds, done with slightly modified ARM-PCR. TCRdb independently ran MiXCR on the multiplex PCR reads; one entry per CDR3 protein. The sample includes fewer than 150,000 distinct CDR3 sequences, 55% to 65% of them seen just once. Material for sequencing was liver tumor tissue from sampling region 1. Documented subset: tumor region T1, superior pole. The receptor's source is a woman aged 60 to 75 with primary liver carcinoma and hepatitis B virus infection.

The CDR3 spells CASSFKHSVAYEQYF. The CDR3 DNA is TGTGCCAGCAGCTTCAAGCATAGCGTTGCCTACGAACAGTACTTC. The rearrangement uses TRBV12-3 or TRBV12-4 and TRBJ2-7, with D possibly TRBD2 on 5 matching bases. This CDR3 contains 15 residues.